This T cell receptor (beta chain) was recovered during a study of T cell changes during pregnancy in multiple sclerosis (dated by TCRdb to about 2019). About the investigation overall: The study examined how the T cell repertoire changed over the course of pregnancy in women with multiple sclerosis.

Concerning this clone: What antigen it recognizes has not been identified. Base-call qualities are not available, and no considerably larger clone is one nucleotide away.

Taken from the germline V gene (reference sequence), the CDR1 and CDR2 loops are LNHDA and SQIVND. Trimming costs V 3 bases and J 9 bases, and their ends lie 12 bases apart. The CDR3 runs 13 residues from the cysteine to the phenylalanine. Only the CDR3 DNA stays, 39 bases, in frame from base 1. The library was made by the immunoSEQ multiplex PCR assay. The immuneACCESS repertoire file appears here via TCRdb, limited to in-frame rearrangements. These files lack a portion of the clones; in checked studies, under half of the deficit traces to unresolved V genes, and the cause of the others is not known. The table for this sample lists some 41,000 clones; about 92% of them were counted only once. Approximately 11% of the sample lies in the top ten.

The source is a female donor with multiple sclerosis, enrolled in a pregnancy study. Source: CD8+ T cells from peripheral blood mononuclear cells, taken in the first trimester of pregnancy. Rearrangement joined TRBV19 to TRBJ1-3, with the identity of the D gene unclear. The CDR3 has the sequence CASSIDFNLTIYF. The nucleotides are TGTGCCAGTAGTATTGACTTTAATCTCACCATATATTTT.